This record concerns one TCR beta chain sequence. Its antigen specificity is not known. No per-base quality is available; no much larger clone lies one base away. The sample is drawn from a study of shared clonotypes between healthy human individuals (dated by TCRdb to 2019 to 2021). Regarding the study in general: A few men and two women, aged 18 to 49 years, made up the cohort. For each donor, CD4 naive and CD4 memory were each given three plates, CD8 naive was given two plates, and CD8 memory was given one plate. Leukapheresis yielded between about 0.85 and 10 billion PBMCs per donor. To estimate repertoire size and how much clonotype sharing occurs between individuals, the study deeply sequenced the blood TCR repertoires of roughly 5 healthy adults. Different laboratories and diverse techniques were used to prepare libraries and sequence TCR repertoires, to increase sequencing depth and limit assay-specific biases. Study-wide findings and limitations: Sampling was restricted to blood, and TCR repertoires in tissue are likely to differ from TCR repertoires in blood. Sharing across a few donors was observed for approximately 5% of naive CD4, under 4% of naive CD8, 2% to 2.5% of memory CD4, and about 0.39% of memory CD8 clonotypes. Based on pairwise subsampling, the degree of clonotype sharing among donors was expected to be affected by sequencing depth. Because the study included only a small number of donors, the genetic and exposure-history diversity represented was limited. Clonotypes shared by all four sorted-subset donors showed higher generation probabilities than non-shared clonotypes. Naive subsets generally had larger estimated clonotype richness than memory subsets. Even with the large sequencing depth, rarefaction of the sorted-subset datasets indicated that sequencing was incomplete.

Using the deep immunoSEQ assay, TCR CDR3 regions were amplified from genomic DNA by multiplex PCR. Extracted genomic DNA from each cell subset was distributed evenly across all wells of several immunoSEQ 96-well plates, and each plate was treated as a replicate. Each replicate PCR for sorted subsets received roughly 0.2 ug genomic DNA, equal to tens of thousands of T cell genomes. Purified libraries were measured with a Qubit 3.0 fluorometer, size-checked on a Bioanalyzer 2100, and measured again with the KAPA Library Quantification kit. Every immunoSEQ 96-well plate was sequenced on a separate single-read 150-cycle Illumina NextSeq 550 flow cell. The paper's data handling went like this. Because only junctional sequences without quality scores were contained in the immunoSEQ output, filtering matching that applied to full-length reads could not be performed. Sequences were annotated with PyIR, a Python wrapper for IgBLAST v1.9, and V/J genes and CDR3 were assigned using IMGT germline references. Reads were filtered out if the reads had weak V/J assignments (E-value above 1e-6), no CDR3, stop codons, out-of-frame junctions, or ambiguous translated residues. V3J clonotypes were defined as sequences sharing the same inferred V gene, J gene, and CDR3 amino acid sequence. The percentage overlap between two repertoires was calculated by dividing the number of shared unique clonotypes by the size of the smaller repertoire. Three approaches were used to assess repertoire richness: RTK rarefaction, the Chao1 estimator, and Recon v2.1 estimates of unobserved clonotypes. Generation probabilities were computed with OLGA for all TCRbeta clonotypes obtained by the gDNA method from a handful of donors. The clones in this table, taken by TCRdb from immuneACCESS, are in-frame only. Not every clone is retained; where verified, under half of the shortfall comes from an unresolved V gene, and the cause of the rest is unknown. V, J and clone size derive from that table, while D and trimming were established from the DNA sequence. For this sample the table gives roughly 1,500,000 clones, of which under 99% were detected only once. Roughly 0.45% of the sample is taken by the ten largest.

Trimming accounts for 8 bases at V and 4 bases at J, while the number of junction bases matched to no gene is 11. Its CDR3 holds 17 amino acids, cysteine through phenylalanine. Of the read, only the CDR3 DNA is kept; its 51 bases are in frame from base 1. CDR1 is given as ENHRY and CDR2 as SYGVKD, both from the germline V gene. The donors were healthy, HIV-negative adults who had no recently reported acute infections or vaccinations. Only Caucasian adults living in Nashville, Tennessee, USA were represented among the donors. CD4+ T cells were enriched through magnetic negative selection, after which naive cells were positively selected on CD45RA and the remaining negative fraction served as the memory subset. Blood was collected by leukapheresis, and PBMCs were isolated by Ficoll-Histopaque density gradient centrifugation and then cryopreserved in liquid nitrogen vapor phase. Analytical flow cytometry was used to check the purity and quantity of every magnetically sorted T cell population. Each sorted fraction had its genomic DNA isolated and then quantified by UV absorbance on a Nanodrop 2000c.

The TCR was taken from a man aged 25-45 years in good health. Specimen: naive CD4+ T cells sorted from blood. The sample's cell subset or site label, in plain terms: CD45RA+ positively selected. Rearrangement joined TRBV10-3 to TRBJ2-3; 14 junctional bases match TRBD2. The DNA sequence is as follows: TGTGCCATCGAGGTTGGGACTAGCGGGAGTGGGGCAGATACGCAGTATTTT. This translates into CAIEVGTSGSGADTQYF.